This TCR beta chain was found in a study of identical twins. Study-level points and caveats: Its conclusions, products of cross-sectional statistical analysis, did not come from following the same donors. The models gave estimates that fell short of the out-of-frame TCR alpha sharing seen in monozygotic twins.

TCRdb re-called the 5' RACE reads with MiXCR, one entry per CDR3 protein. The table shows 1.5 million to 2 million distinct CDR3 sequences, with under 35% occurring only once. Remarks on this clonotype: The antigen remains unidentified.

Every sampled donor was Caucasian and healthy. This CDR3 contains 13 residues. Deletions cut 3 bases from V and 1 base from J, with 8 bases between. Germline CDR1 is SGHRS and CDR2 is YFSETQ. The receptor comes from a newborn girl in good health. The chain uses TRBV5-1 and TRBJ2-7; the D is unclear. Input material: cord blood. CDR3 in amino acids: CASSSQLSYEQYF. The DNA for the CDR3 is TGCGCCAGCAGCTCACAGCTATCCTACGAGCAGTACTTC.